This is a list of T cell receptor beta chains from one sample in a study of regulatory T cells in long-lasting Graves disease. TCRdb ran MiXCR on the multiplex PCR reads and lists one entry per CDR3 protein. The repertoire holds 400,000 to 450,000 distinct CDR3 sequences, with around 15% as singletons. Separately, the same data were catalogued under a study of T cells in Graves' hyperthyroidism and ophthalmopathy.

Material: peripheral blood mononuclear cells (PBMCs), obtained at new diagnosis, from a patient treated with antithyroid drugs. The receptors stem from a woman in her thirties with Graves disease. The CDR3 runs from the conserved cysteine through the conserved F or W. The D gene is left open where the match is weak. Clone size is stated in some rows and not others, as once, few, many or a class when expanded.

D gene: -; V gene: TRBV28; J gene: TRBJ2-2; clone size: -; CDR3 DNA: TGTGCCAGCAGCGGTGAGGCGGGCCCGCCCGGGGAGCTGTTTTTT; CDR3 protein: CASSGEAGPPGELFF
D gene: -; V gene: TRBV9; J gene: TRBJ1-1; clone size: few; CDR3 DNA: TGTGCCAGCAGCGTAGAGGAGGGGACTGAAGCTTTCTTT; CDR3 protein: CASSVEEGTEAFF
D gene: -; V gene: TRBV27; J gene: TRBJ2-7; clone size: -; CDR3 DNA: TGTGCCAGCAGTTCCTCCGCAGGGGGGTACGAGCAGTACTTC; CDR3 protein: CASSSSAGGYEQYF
D gene: -; V gene: TRBV27; J gene: TRBJ2-7; clone size: -; CDR3 DNA: TGTGCCAGCACTAATAGGGCCTCCTACGAGCAGTACTTC; CDR3 protein: CASTNRASYEQYF
D gene: -; V gene: TRBV27; J gene: TRBJ2-2; clone size: many; CDR3 DNA: TGTGCCAGCAGTTTCACAGGGTTGACCGGGGAGCTGTTTTTT; CDR3 protein: CASSFTGLTGELFF
D gene: TRBD2; V gene: TRBV20-1; J gene: TRBJ2-5; clone size: -; CDR3 DNA: TGCAGTGCTAGCCAGCGGGAGGGTTTCCAAGAGACCCAGTACTTC; CDR3 protein: CSASQREGFQETQYF
D gene: -; V gene: TRBV4-3; J gene: TRBJ2-7; clone size: -; CDR3 DNA: TGCGCCAGCAGCCAAGCTTGGCGACAGAGCTCCTACGAGCAGTACTTC; CDR3 protein: CASSQAWRQSSYEQYF
D gene: TRBD1; V gene: TRBV4-1; J gene: TRBJ1-5; clone size: -; CDR3 DNA: TGCGCCAGCAGCCAAGCGTCAGGGGGCCGTCAGCCCCAGCATTTT; CDR3 protein: CASSQASGGRQPQHF
D gene: -; V gene: TRBV5-1; J gene: TRBJ1-2; clone size: few; CDR3 DNA: TGCGCCAGCAGCTTGGATGGGACGGCCGACTATGGCTACACCTTC; CDR3 protein: CASSLDGTADYGYTF
D gene: -; V gene: TRBV20-1; J gene: TRBJ2-2; clone size: many; CDR3 DNA: TGCAGTGCTACTCCTTCCACCGGGGAGCTGTTTTTT; CDR3 protein: CSATPSTGELFF
D gene: -; V gene: TRBV5-6; J gene: TRBJ2-3; clone size: few; CDR3 DNA: TGTGCCAGCAGCTTGGAGGTCCCTCGAGATACGCAGTATTTT; CDR3 protein: CASSLEVPRDTQYF
D gene: -; V gene: TRBV27; J gene: TRBJ1-2; clone size: -; CDR3 DNA: TGTGCCAGCACTAGTGGGGGGGGTCTACATGGCTACACCTTC; CDR3 protein: CASTSGGGLHGYTF
D gene: -; V gene: TRBV4-1; J gene: TRBJ2-7; clone size: few; CDR3 DNA: TGCGCCAGCAGCCAAGATGCCCACTACGAGCAGTACTTC; CDR3 protein: CASSQDAHYEQYF
D gene: -; V gene: TRBV12-3/TRBV12-4; J gene: TRBJ2-7; clone size: -; CDR3 DNA: TGTGCCAGCAGCTTAGGGTGGCCAGAACCCCACGAGCAGTACTTC; CDR3 protein: CASSLGWPEPHEQYF
D gene: -; V gene: TRBV4-2; J gene: TRBJ1-3; clone size: -; CDR3 DNA: TGTGCCAGCAGCTCCTGGTCAACTGGAAACACCATATATTTT; CDR3 protein: CASSSWSTGNTIYF
D gene: -; V gene: TRBV29-1; J gene: TRBJ1-1; clone size: few; CDR3 DNA: TGCAGCGCGTTCCGACAGGCCGAAGCTTTCTTT; CDR3 protein: CSAFRQAEAFF
D gene: TRBD1; V gene: TRBV20-1; J gene: TRBJ2-1; clone size: many; CDR3 DNA: TGCAGTGCCTTCCCGACAGGGTGGGATGAGCAGTTCTTC; CDR3 protein: CSAFPTGWDEQFF
D gene: -; V gene: TRBV20-1; J gene: TRBJ2-2; clone size: once; CDR3 DNA: TGCAGTGCTAGAGATGGGACACTAAACACCGGGGAGCTGTTTTTT; CDR3 protein: CSARDGTLNTGELFF
D gene: TRBD1; V gene: TRBV18; J gene: TRBJ2-7; clone size: many; CDR3 DNA: TGTGCCAGCTCGGCCGGGACAGTGAGGACCTACGAGCAGTACTTC; CDR3 protein: CASSAGTVRTYEQYF
D gene: -; V gene: TRBV10-2; J gene: TRBJ1-1; clone size: many; CDR3 DNA: TGCGCCACAAGGCTTCAGGGGACTACGAACACTGAAGCTTTCTTT; CDR3 protein: CATRLQGTTNTEAFF
D gene: TRBD2; V gene: TRBV29-1; J gene: TRBJ2-7; clone size: -; CDR3 DNA: TGCAGCGTCAGCTTTGGGGGGGACGAGCAGTACTTC; CDR3 protein: CSVSFGGDEQYF
D gene: -; V gene: TRBV24-1; J gene: TRBJ2-5; clone size: many; CDR3 DNA: TGTGCCACCAGTGATTTTCGGGCCCCGGAGGTGGAGACCCAGTACTTC; CDR3 protein: CATSDFRAPEVETQYF
D gene: -; V gene: TRBV7-2; J gene: TRBJ2-3; clone size: -; CDR3 DNA: TGCGCCAGCAGCCAAGTGAGAGGGGGGCCTAGCACAGATACGCAGTATTTT; CDR3 protein: CASSQVRGGPSTDTQYF
D gene: -; V gene: TRBV28; J gene: TRBJ1-4; clone size: many; CDR3 DNA: TGTGCCAGCTGCCGTTCAACTAATGAAAAACTGTTTTTT; CDR3 protein: CASCRSTNEKLFF
D gene: -; V gene: TRBV6-2/TRBV6-3; J gene: TRBJ2-1; clone size: many; CDR3 DNA: TGTGCCAGCAACCACGGCGGGGCTACCTACAATGAGCAGTTCTTC; CDR3 protein: CASNHGGATYNEQFF
D gene: TRBD2; V gene: TRBV15; J gene: TRBJ2-7; clone size: many; CDR3 DNA: TGTGCCACCAGCAGAGAGGGCGGGAGTCCCTACGAGCAGTACTTC; CDR3 protein: CATSREGGSPYEQYF
D gene: -; V gene: TRBV7-2; J gene: TRBJ2-5; clone size: many; CDR3 DNA: TGTGCCAGCAGCTTAGCGGCGGCGTGGGAGACCCAGTACTTC; CDR3 protein: CASSLAAAWETQYF
D gene: -; V gene: TRBV20-1; J gene: TRBJ2-1; clone size: many; CDR3 DNA: TGCAGTGTGGAAAGCGGATACAATGAGCAGTTCTTC; CDR3 protein: CSVESGYNEQFF
D gene: -; V gene: TRBV7-8; J gene: TRBJ2-5; clone size: many; CDR3 DNA: TGTGCCAGCAGCCCGCCGGTATTCCAAGAGACCCAGTACTTC; CDR3 protein: CASSPPVFQETQYF
D gene: -; V gene: TRBV7-9; J gene: TRBJ2-7; clone size: -; CDR3 DNA: TGTGCCAGCAGCCGGGATGGCAGCCCGGGTTACGAGCAGTACTTC; CDR3 protein: CASSRDGSPGYEQYF
D gene: -; V gene: TRBV20-1; J gene: TRBJ2-7; clone size: -; CDR3 DNA: TGCAGTGCTAGAGTCTGGTTGGAGGGATCTGCGTACGAGCAGTACTTC; CDR3 protein: CSARVWLEGSAYEQYF
D gene: TRBD2; V gene: TRBV27; J gene: TRBJ2-7; clone size: many; CDR3 DNA: TGTGCCAGCAGTCCGATATCTCTAGAGCGGGAGGCGGACTACGAGCAGTACTTC; CDR3 protein: CASSPISLEREADYEQYF
D gene: TRBD2; V gene: TRBV5-1; J gene: TRBJ2-1; clone size: many; CDR3 DNA: TGCGCCAGCAGCTTGGTAGTGGGTAGCGGGAGTGGTATCTACAATGAGCAGTTCTTC; CDR3 protein: CASSLVVGSGSGIYNEQFF
D gene: -; V gene: TRBV7-2; J gene: TRBJ2-7; clone size: -; CDR3 DNA: TGTGCCAGCAGCGACAGCGGGCTCTCCTACGAGCAGTACTTC; CDR3 protein: CASSDSGLSYEQYF
D gene: -; V gene: TRBV24-1; J gene: TRBJ2-1; clone size: -; CDR3 DNA: TGTGCCACCAGTTCAGGGCCCGAGCAGTTCTTC; CDR3 protein: CATSSGPEQFF
D gene: -; V gene: TRBV28; J gene: TRBJ1-4; clone size: many; CDR3 DNA: TGTGCCAGCAGCTTAAGCGCAACTAATGAAAAACTGTTTTTT; CDR3 protein: CASSLSATNEKLFF
D gene: TRBD2; V gene: TRBV20-1; J gene: TRBJ2-1; clone size: many; CDR3 DNA: TGCAGTGCTAGGTCGGCCCTAGCGGGATCATGGGATGAGCAGTTCTTC; CDR3 protein: CSARSALAGSWDEQFF
D gene: TRBD1; V gene: TRBV12-3/TRBV12-4; J gene: TRBJ1-3; clone size: few; CDR3 DNA: TGTGCCAGCAGCCCAATCGGGACAGGGCCTGGAAACACCATATATTTT; CDR3 protein: CASSPIGTGPGNTIYF
D gene: TRBD2; V gene: TRBV18; J gene: TRBJ2-5; clone size: many; CDR3 DNA: TGTGCCAGCTCAGCCCGGGAGGAGCGAACCAATCAAGAGACCCAGTACTTC; CDR3 protein: CASSAREERTNQETQYF
D gene: TRBD2; V gene: TRBV7-3; J gene: TRBJ2-3; clone size: -; CDR3 DNA: TGTGCCAGCAGCACACCAGCGGGGGGGCTTAGAGATACGCAGTATTTT; CDR3 protein: CASSTPAGGLRDTQYF
D gene: -; V gene: TRBV5-1; J gene: TRBJ2-2; clone size: few; CDR3 DNA: TGCGCCAGCAGCTTGGGGAGCCCGGCCGGGGAGCTGTTTTTT; CDR3 protein: CASSLGSPAGELFF
D gene: -; V gene: TRBV18; J gene: TRBJ1-2; clone size: many; CDR3 DNA: TGTGCCAGCTCACCGGGGGGGACCTATGGCTACACCTTC; CDR3 protein: CASSPGGTYGYTF
D gene: -; V gene: TRBV4-3; J gene: TRBJ1-4; clone size: few; CDR3 DNA: TGCGCCAGCAGCCAAGAACAGGGATTTGAGGAAAAACTGTTTTTT; CDR3 protein: CASSQEQGFEEKLFF
D gene: -; V gene: TRBV20-1; J gene: TRBJ2-2; clone size: many; CDR3 DNA: TGCAGTGCTAGAGCTACAGGAAGGATGAACACCGGGGAGCTGTTTTTT; CDR3 protein: CSARATGRMNTGELFF
D gene: -; V gene: TRBV11-3; J gene: TRBJ2-1; clone size: few; CDR3 DNA: TGTGCCAGCAGCTTAGATCCCTCCAACAATGAGCAGTTCTTC; CDR3 protein: CASSLDPSNNEQFF
D gene: TRBD2; V gene: TRBV5-1; J gene: TRBJ2-2; clone size: -; CDR3 DNA: TGCGCCAGCAGCCTTGCAAGCGGGAAGAGCACCGGGGAGCTGTTTTTT; CDR3 protein: CASSLASGKSTGELFF
D gene: -; V gene: TRBV6-1; J gene: TRBJ1-3; clone size: -; CDR3 DNA: TGTGCCAGCAAGGAGCGGGACAAAGGGCAGGGAAACACCATATATTTT; CDR3 protein: CASKERDKGQGNTIYF
D gene: -; V gene: TRBV20-1; J gene: TRBJ2-1; clone size: many; CDR3 DNA: TGCAGTGCTGTACGGACTGCAAACAATGAGCAGTTCTTC; CDR3 protein: CSAVRTANNEQFF
D gene: -; V gene: TRBV30; J gene: TRBJ2-3; clone size: -; CDR3 DNA: TGTGCCTGGAGTCCAAGAGATACGCAGTATTTT; CDR3 protein: CAWSPRDTQYF
D gene: TRBD1; V gene: TRBV5-1; J gene: TRBJ1-2; clone size: few; CDR3 DNA: TGCGCCAGCAGCTTAACTCCGGGACAGGGAAGGCGCAACTATGGCTACACCTTC; CDR3 protein: CASSLTPGQGRRNYGYTF
D gene: -; V gene: TRBV7-2; J gene: TRBJ1-3; clone size: few; CDR3 DNA: TGTGCCAGCAGCTTTGGAGACGCATTGGCGGCCATATATTTT; CDR3 protein: CASSFGDALAAIYF
D gene: -; V gene: TRBV4-3; J gene: TRBJ1-1; clone size: -; CDR3 DNA: TGCGCCAGCAGCCAAAAGACAGGTGCCACTGAAGGTTTCTTT; CDR3 protein: CASSQKTGATEGFF
D gene: -; V gene: TRBV7-2; J gene: TRBJ2-2; clone size: many; CDR3 DNA: TGTGCCAGCAGCCGGGACCATAACACCGGGGAGCTGTTTTTT; CDR3 protein: CASSRDHNTGELFF
D gene: TRBD2; V gene: TRBV11-2; J gene: TRBJ2-7; clone size: many; CDR3 DNA: TGTGCCAGCAGCTCCGGTAGCGGGAGCTCCTACGAGCAGTACTTC; CDR3 protein: CASSSGSGSSYEQYF
D gene: TRBD2; V gene: TRBV4-3; J gene: TRBJ2-7; clone size: many; CDR3 DNA: TGCGCCAGCAGCCAAGATTTTACGAGCGGGAGGGCCTACGAGCAGTACTTC; CDR3 protein: CASSQDFTSGRAYEQYF
D gene: -; V gene: TRBV9; J gene: TRBJ2-2; clone size: few; CDR3 DNA: TGTGCCAGCAGCGTAGTAGGGGCACGACCGAACACCGGGGAGCTGTTTTTT; CDR3 protein: CASSVVGARPNTGELFF
D gene: TRBD2; V gene: TRBV15; J gene: TRBJ2-7; clone size: many; CDR3 DNA: TGTGCCACCAGCAGAGGAGGCGGGGACTATACCTTC; CDR3 protein: CATSRGGGDYTF
D gene: -; V gene: TRBV5-1; J gene: TRBJ2-3; clone size: many; CDR3 DNA: TGCGCCAGCAGGGGGTCCGGCTCAGATACGCAGTATTTT; CDR3 protein: CASRGSGSDTQYF
D gene: -; V gene: TRBV3-1; J gene: TRBJ1-5; clone size: -; CDR3 DNA: TGTGCCAGCAGCCAAGATGGTCGGGGGCGCGATCAGCCCCAGCATTTT; CDR3 protein: CASSQDGRGRDQPQHF
D gene: TRBD2; V gene: TRBV20-1; J gene: TRBJ2-7; clone size: few; CDR3 DNA: TGCAGTGCTAGAGTCCTGCTAGCGGGTCCCTACGAGCAGTACTTC; CDR3 protein: CSARVLLAGPYEQYF